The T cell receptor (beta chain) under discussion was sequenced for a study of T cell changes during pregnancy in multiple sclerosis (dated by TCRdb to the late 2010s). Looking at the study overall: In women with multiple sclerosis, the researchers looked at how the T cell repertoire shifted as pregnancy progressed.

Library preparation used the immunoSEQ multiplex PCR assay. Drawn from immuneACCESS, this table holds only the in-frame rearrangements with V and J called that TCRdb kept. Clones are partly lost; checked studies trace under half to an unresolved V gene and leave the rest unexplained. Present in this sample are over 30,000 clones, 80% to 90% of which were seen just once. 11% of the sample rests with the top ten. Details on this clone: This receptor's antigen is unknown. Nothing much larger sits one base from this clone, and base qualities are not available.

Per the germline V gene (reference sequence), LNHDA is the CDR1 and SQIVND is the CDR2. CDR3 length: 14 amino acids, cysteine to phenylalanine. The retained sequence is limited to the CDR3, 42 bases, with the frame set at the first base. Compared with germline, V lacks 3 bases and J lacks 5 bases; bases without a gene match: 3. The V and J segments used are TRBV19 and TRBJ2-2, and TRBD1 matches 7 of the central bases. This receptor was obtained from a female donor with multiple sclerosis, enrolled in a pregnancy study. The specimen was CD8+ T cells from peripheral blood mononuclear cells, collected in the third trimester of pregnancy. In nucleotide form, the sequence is TGTGCCAGTAGTATTCGACAGGGAACCGGGGAGCTGTTTTTT. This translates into CASSIRQGTGELFF.